Here is one TCR beta chain with its context. Its specificity is unknown. The sample originates from a study of post-analysis software for immune sequencing data. Study-wide background: Secondary progressive, relapsing-remitting and progressive-relapsing multiple sclerosis were among the included disease courses. Findings and caveats of the study: Compared with controls, patients showed significantly lower normalized Chao1 diversity. A handful of TRBV segments (TRBV5-6, TRBV5-1 and TRBV20-1 among them) occurred more frequently in patients than in controls.

There are 15 residues in the CDR3. Germline V gene sequence: CDR1 SGHTA, CDR2 FQGNSA. V gave up 1 base and J gave up 0 bases, with 9 bases separating them. Sequencing libraries made from TCR beta cDNA carried unique molecular identifiers. Between about 1 and 11 million T cells gave rise to roughly 0.5 million cDNA molecules. TCRdb re-analysed the PCR reads in MiXCR, keeping a single row per CDR3 protein. The sample shows 450,000 to 650,000 distinct CDR3 sequences, 44% of them seen only once. The V gene is TRBV7-2, the J gene TRBJ2-5; a possible D gene is TRBD1 (6 bases). The sequence derives from a girl aged 5-17 years with multiple sclerosis. Sequenced sample: blood. The CDR3 loop is CASSLVQGHQETQYF. The CDR3 bases are TGTGCCAGCAGCTTAGTCCAGGGGCACCAAGAGACCCAGTACTTC.